The 29 T cell receptor beta chains given below trace back to one sample, sequenced in a study of T cells in localized non-small cell lung cancer. Assay used: immunoSEQ multiplex PCR; TCRdb lists only in-frame clones, some missing. This table holds nearly 25,000 clones, more than 90% found once. Specimen: peripheral blood, collected before any cancer treatment. These receptor sequences come from a man aged 35 to 69 with stage III squamous cell lung carcinoma.

This clone was seen just once. The J gene is TRBJ2-7, the V gene TRBV28, with TRBD1 matching over 7 bases. The trim removed 6 bases at V and 1 base at J, leaving 6 bases unmatched. The CDR3 has 14 amino acids. CDR1 is MDHEN and CDR2 is SYDVKM in the germline V gene. The CDR3 DNA is TGTGCCAGCAGCGAGACAGGGCTTTCCTACGAGCAGTACTTC. Its protein is CASSETGLSYEQYF.

This sequence joins TRBV30 and TRBJ1-4; D gene unclear. V lost 3 bases and J 3 bases, leaving 8 bases between the germline ends. Germline V gene lookup returns CDR1 GTSNPN and CDR2 SVGIG (reference sequence). The CDR3 runs to 13 residues. The CDR3 DNA follows: TGTGCCTGGAGAAGGCGTTCTAATGAAAAACTGTTTTTT. It specifies CAWRRRSNEKLFF.

The chain has TRBV6-5 and TRBJ1-5; 7 bases are a match to TRBD1. CDR1 is MNHEY, CDR2 SVGAGI, per germline. J lost 6 bases, V lost 2 bases, and 4 bases had no gene match. The CDR3 totals 14 residues. The CDR3 DNA reads as TGTGCCAGCAGTTACGGCCAGGGGGTTCAGCCCCAGCATTTT. The encoded protein is CASSYGQGVQPQHF.

This chain uses TRBV25-1 with TRBJ2-1, with D perhaps TRBD1 (6 bases). Germline CDR1 and CDR2: MGHDK and SYGVNS. This CDR3 comprises 15 residues. The V gene lost 2 bases and the J gene lost 2 bases, with 10 bases spanning the gap. The CDR3 loop is CASSEPRGTYNEQFF. The CDR3, as DNA: TGTGCCAGCAGTGAACCCAGGGGCACCTACAATGAGCAGTTCTTC.

The J gene is TRBJ2-7, the V gene TRBV29-1; 9 bases match TRBD1. With V trimmed by 5 bases and J by 2 bases, 7 bases remained unmatched. This CDR3 region has 14 residues. The germline V gene has CDR1 SQVTM and CDR2 ANQGSEA. The CDR3 region is CSVSRDREAYEQYF. The CDR3 nucleotides are TGCAGCGTTTCCCGGGACAGGGAGGCCTACGAGCAGTACTTC.

The chain carries TRBV7-2 and TRBJ2-7; 10 nucleotides match TRBD1. Trimming removed 5 bases from V and 7 bases from J; junction bases left unmatched: 5. The CDR3 sequence is 13 residues long. Germline CDR1 and CDR2: SGHTA and FQGNSA. The CDR3 region is CASSATGGGEQYF. Here the CDR3 DNA reads TGTGCCAGCAGCGCGACAGGGGGCGGAGAGCAGTACTTC.

The chain recombines TRBV7-8 with TRBJ2-1, with 7 bases fitting TRBD1. Germline trimming cut 8 bases from V and 8 bases from J; bases unmatched to any gene: 9. CDR1 and CDR2 (germline): SGHVS, FQNEAQ. The CDR3 extends over 13 amino acids. This CDR3 is CASGNRGGYEQFF. The CDR3 bases are TGTGCCAGCGGGAACAGGGGTGGGTATGAGCAGTTCTTC. Full variable domain (remainder filled in from reference TRBV7-8 and TRBJ2-1): GAGVSQSPRYKVAKRGQDVALRCDPISGHVSLFWYQQALGQGPEFLTYFQNEAQLDKSGLPSDRFFAERPEGSVSTLKIQRTQQEDSAVYLCASGNRGGYEQFFGPGTRLTVL.

The chain combines TRBV5-1 with TRBJ1-1; 8 bases line up with TRBD1. Germline assignment: CDR1 SGHRS and CDR2 YFSETQ. The J segment lost 5 bases and the V segment lost 0 bases, leaving 3 bases of the junction unmatched. This CDR3 spans 14 amino acids. The CDR3 reads CASSLGGQATEAFF. DNA of the CDR3: TGCGCCAGCAGCTTGGGGGGACAGGCGACTGAAGCTTTCTTT.

This clone was recorded once. The chain recombines TRBV5-8 with TRBJ1-1; the D is unclear. This CDR3 contains 13 residues. V lost 3 bases and J lost 1, with 7 bases in between. Germline V gene data show CDR1 as SGHTS and CDR2 as YDEGEE. In nucleotides, the CDR3 is TGTGCCAGCAGCTGGAACAGGAACACTGAAGCTTTCTTT. The encoded protein is CASSWNRNTEAFF.

J is TRBJ1-1 and V is TRBV7-3, with a possible D match to TRBD1 (5 bases). CDR3 length equals 13 residues. Germline-derived CDR1 and CDR2 are SGHTA and FQGTGA. The ends were cut back, 4 bases at V and 5 bases at J, with 11 bases in the middle. CDR3 coding DNA: TGTGCCAGCAGCTCGCACCAGGGAACTGAAGCTTTCTTT. Translating gives CASSSHQGTEAFF.

The chain has TRBV6-5 and TRBJ1-1; D not resolved. The V end lost 5 bases, the J end lost 1 base, and 11 bases lay between the germline ends. The CDR3 consists of 14 residues. Looked up from germline, CDR1 is MNHEY and CDR2 is SVGAGI. Written as DNA, the CDR3 is TGTGCCAGCAGTCGCCCCGTATCGAACACTGAAGCTTTCTTT. Amino acids: CASSRPVSNTEAFF.

The rearrangement uses TRBV9 and TRBJ1-2; no clear D gene. Germline values: CDR1 SGDLS, CDR2 YYNGEE. The V and J ends lost 4 bases and 5 bases respectively, with 15 bases between them. The CDR3 sequence is 14 residues long. CDR3: CASSTPKTGYGYTF. DNA of the CDR3: TGTGCCAGCAGCACACCAAAGACGGGGTATGGCTACACCTTC. Drawing the rest from reference TRBV9 and TRBJ1-2, the complete variable domain is DSGVTQTPKHLITATGQRVTLRCSPRSGDLSVYWYQQSLDQGLQFLIQYYNGEERAKGNILERFSAQQFPDLHSELNLSSLELGDSALYFCASSTPKTGYGYTFGSGTRLTVV.

V is TRBV6-5 and J is TRBJ1-1, with 7 bases fitting TRBD1. This CDR3 is 14 amino acids long. Trimming removed 8 bases from V and 2 bases from J; junction bases left unmatched: 8. The germline V gene has CDR1 MNHEY and CDR2 SVGAGI. The CDR3 sequence: CASRKNRGNTEAFF. The CDR3 DNA follows: TGTGCCAGCCGCAAAAACAGGGGCAACACTGAAGCTTTCTTT.

The chain carries TRBV7-9 and TRBJ1-1; 7 positions agree with TRBD1. The CDR3 totals 15 residues. CDR1 is SEHNR and CDR2 is FQNEAQ in the germline V gene (reference sequence). V dropped 3 bases and J dropped 1; count of bases not matched to a gene: 5. CDR3 region: CASSFPDRPNTEAFF. The CDR3 DNA follows: TGTGCCAGCAGCTTCCCGGACAGGCCGAACACTGAAGCTTTCTTT.

This sequence joins TRBV7-9 and TRBJ1-5; D uncertain. V lost 1 base, J lost 7 bases, and 8 bases lay in between. Germline CDR1 is SEHNR and CDR2 is FQNEAQ (reference sequence). The CDR3 length is 13 residues. CDR3 sequence: CASSLEGQQPQHF. In nucleotides, the CDR3 is TGTGCCAGCAGCTTAGAAGGGCAACAGCCCCAGCATTTT.

The chain links TRBV5-6 to TRBJ2-2, with D perhaps matching TRBD1 or TRBD2 (5 bases each). CDR1 is SGHDT, CDR2 YYEEEE, per germline. The CDR3 sequence is 13 residues long. V lost 3 bases to trimming and J lost 4 bases, with 7 bases between them. The DNA of the CDR3 is TGTGCCAGCAGCTCCGGGACCACCGGGGAGCTGTTTTTT. It yields the protein CASSSGTTGELFF.

The V call is TRBV7-2, the J call TRBJ2-2, with D hard to call. The V gene's germline CDR1 is SGHTA and CDR2 FQGNSA. Trimming removed 6 bases at V and 0 bases at J, with 11 bases between. The CDR3 extends over 15 amino acids. CDR3 bases: TGTGCCAGCAGTTTTCGGACGACGAACACCGGGGAGCTGTTTTTT. Translation gives CASSFRTTNTGELFF.

This chain uses TRBV29-1 with TRBJ1-3; D is ambiguous. The V and J ends lost 2 bases and 3 bases respectively, with 11 bases between them. The CDR3 consists of 14 residues. Germline V CDR1 and CDR2: SQVTM, ANQGSEA. This CDR3 reads CSVELWTDGNTIYF. DNA of the CDR3: TGCAGCGTTGAATTGTGGACTGATGGAAACACCATATATTTT.

The rearrangement joins TRBV9 to TRBJ1-2; tentative D call: TRBD1 (5 bases). This CDR3 is 15 amino acids long. CDR1 is SGDLS and CDR2 is YYNGEE in the germline V gene. Trimming cost V 5 bases and J 6 bases, with 20 bases left between them. The DNA of the CDR3 is TGTGCCAGCAGTGTCGGGGGTTTAGGGTTACATGGCTACACCTTC. This sequence encodes CASSVGGLGLHGYTF.

The chain joins TRBV9 to TRBJ1-6; D ambiguous. CDR1 is SGDLS, CDR2 YYNGEE, per germline. CDR3 length: 14 residues. V was clipped by 0 bases and J by 8 bases, with 9 bases between them. CDR3 protein: CASSVVGRDSPLHF. CDR3 bases: TGTGCCAGCAGCGTAGTAGGACGGGATTCACCCCTCCACTTT.

The V call is TRBV5-6, the J call TRBJ2-5; TRBD1 agrees at 9 bases. Per the germline V gene, CDR1 is SGHDT and CDR2 is YYEEEE. CDR3 size: 15 residues. Trimming cost V 5 bases and J 5 bases; bases outside gene matches: 10. The CDR3 nucleotides are TGTGCCAGCAGTTCGACAGGGGGTAGGATTGAGACCCAGTACTTC. Translated: CASSSTGGRIETQYF.

The chain joins TRBV29-1 to TRBJ2-3; 7 bases are a match to TRBD2. Germline assignment: CDR1 SQVTM and CDR2 ANQGSEA. The CDR3 totals 16 residues. The V gene end was trimmed by 4 bases and the J gene end by 0 bases; junction bases not matched to a gene: 10. The CDR3 DNA follows: TGCAGCGTTGGGGGGGTGAGCGGGACTAGCACAGATACGCAGTATTTT. This sequence encodes CSVGGVSGTSTDTQYF.

V usage is TRBV4-3 and J usage is TRBJ1-4; D is unresolved. The CDR3 is 16 amino acids. Germline CDR1 is LGHNA and CDR2 is YSLEER. Between the trimmed V and J ends, which lost 0 bases and 11 bases, there was a span of 19 bases. The CDR3 is CASSQEAHLRPGKLFF. The CDR3 DNA sequence: TGCGCCAGCAGCCAAGAGGCCCACTTACGCCCCGGGAAACTGTTTTTT.

The V gene is TRBV15, the J gene TRBJ1-5; perhaps TRBD1 as D (6 bases). The CDR3 is 18 amino acids. V lost 0 bases and J 0 bases, leaving 15 bases between the germline ends. Germline CDR1 LNHNV, CDR2 YYDKDF (reference sequence). DNA of the CDR3: TGTGCCACCAGCAGAGATCAGGGGCAGATCCATAGCAATCAGCCCCAGCATTTT. It encodes CATSRDQGQIHSNQPQHF.

The chain joins TRBV18 to TRBJ1-2, with D perhaps TRBD1 (5 bases). Germline loops: CDR1 KGHSH, CDR2 LQKENI. V lost 4 bases and J lost 3, with 9 bases in between. This CDR3 contains 13 residues. The DNA for the CDR3 is TGTGCCAGCTCACTCGAACAGGACTATGGCTACACCTTC. It translates to CASSLEQDYGYTF.

CDR3 amino acids: CASSQRGLGETQYF. The CDR3 DNA reads TGTGCCAGCAGCCAACGCGGACTAGGAGAGACCCAGTACTTC. The chain is built from TRBV14 and TRBJ2-5, with 7 bases that match TRBD2. CDR1 and CDR2 (germline): SGHDN, FVKESK. The CDR3 consists of 14 residues. Trimming removed 2 bases from V and 4 bases from J; junction bases left unmatched: 4.

The chain links TRBV19 to TRBJ2-1, with D tentatively TRBD1 or TRBD2 (5 bases each). Germline-derived CDR1 and CDR2 are LNHDA and SQIVND (reference sequence). V dropped 1 base and J dropped 10 bases, with 11 bases sitting between them. The CDR3 is 13 residues long. Here the CDR3 reads CASSIGGVWEQFF. CDR3 coding DNA: TGTGCCAGTAGTATAGGAGGGGTTTGGGAGCAGTTCTTC.

The rearrangement joins TRBV7-2 to TRBJ1-2, with 10 bases fitting TRBD1. The V segment lost 4 bases and the J segment 7 bases; nucleotides outside the gene matches: 6. Germline V CDR1 and CDR2: SGHTA, FQGNSA. The CDR3 runs to 14 residues. DNA for the CDR3: TGTGCCAGCAGCTCTGACAGGGGGCTCTTTGGCTACACCTTC. Translating gives CASSSDRGLFGYTF.

This chain connects TRBV6-5 to TRBJ1-2, with a tentative D call TRBD1 (6 bases). V was pared by 0 bases and J by 6 bases, with 11 bases between. Germline CDR1 and CDR2: MNHEY and SVGAGI. CDR3 size: 14 residues. DNA for the CDR3: TGTGCCAGCAGTTACTCCGGGACACCCGATGGCTACACCTTC. This encodes CASSYSGTPDGYTF.